These T cell receptor beta chains were read from a single sample in a study of shared clonotypes between healthy human individuals. Sequencing was performed with immunoSEQ multiplex PCR; in TCRdb, only in-frame clones are kept and a portion is missing. The sample lists about 2.4 million clones; roughly 93% were seen once. The sequenced sample consisted of naive CD4+ T cells from PBMCs. These TCRs come from a man between 18 and 29 years old in good health. Some clones in this sample may be carry-over from other donors' samples. The CDR3 runs from the conserved cysteine through the conserved F or W. Fields, in order: V gene, J gene, D gene, clone size, CDR3 DNA, CDR3 protein. The D gene is left open where the match is weak. Part of the rows lack a size; the others show once, few, many or a class for expanded clones.

>TRBV29-1|TRBJ2-3|NA|NA
TGCAGCGTTCGTGTTCATTCGCAATCGGCGGGGGATACGCAGTATTTT
CSVRVHSQSAGDTQYF
>TRBV6-1|TRBJ2-1|TRBD2|once
TGTGCCAGCATCCAGACTAGCGGGATTGGGAATGAGCAGTTCTTC
CASIQTSGIGNEQFF
>TRBV9|TRBJ2-2|NA|NA
TGTGCCAGCAGCGTAGACTCGGGAGACACCGGGGAGCTGTTTTTT
CASSVDSGDTGELFF
>TRBV28|TRBJ2-1|TRBD2|NA
TGTGCCAGCAGAGGGACTAGCGTCTCCTACAATGAGCAGTTCTTC
CASRGTSVSYNEQFF
>TRBV28|TRBJ1-1|NA|NA
TGTGCCAGCAGTTTAAAAGGTGACACTGAAGCTTTCTTT
CASSLKGDTEAFF
>TRBV27|TRBJ2-3|NA|NA
TGTGCCAGCAGTAACAGGGGAGGTTGGACAGATACGCAGTATTTT
CASSNRGGWTDTQYF
>TRBV5-1|TRBJ1-2|NA|once
TGCGCCAGCGGCCCGGCGGGGATTGGCTACACCTTC
CASGPAGIGYTF
>TRBV10-1|TRBJ2-7|TRBD1|NA
TGCGCCAAGGAGGAGTTTGGGACAGGATCCTACGAGCAGTACTTC
CAKEEFGTGSYEQYF
>TRBV7-3|TRBJ2-1|TRBD2|once
TGTGCCAGCAGCTCAAAACCGGGACTAGCGGTGAATGAGCAGTTCTTC
CASSSKPGLAVNEQFF
>TRBV4-1|TRBJ1-5|NA|NA
TGCGCCAGCAGCCAGGGGGGGCTGACTAATCAGCCCCAGCATTTT
CASSQGGLTNQPQHF
>TRBV5-5|TRBJ2-1|NA|NA
TGTGCCAGCAGCTTGGCCCCCGGGCCCAGCTCCTACAATGAGCAGTTCTTC
CASSLAPGPSSYNEQFF
>TRBV6-5|TRBJ1-3|NA|NA
TGTGCCAGCAGTACAGATTCAAGCTCTGGAAACACCATATATTTT
CASSTDSSSGNTIYF
>TRBV15|TRBJ1-1|TRBD1|NA
TGTGCCACCAGCAGAGACGACAGGGACACTACTGAAGCTTTCTTT
CATSRDDRDTTEAFF
>TRBV30|TRBJ2-3|TRBD2|once
TGTGCCTGGAGTGAGATAGCGGGAGGGCCGGTTACGCAGTATTTT
CAWSEIAGGPVTQYF
>TRBV28|TRBJ2-7|NA|NA
TGTGCCAGCAGTTTCCTTCACGACGAGCAGTACTTC
CASSFLHDEQYF
>TRBV19|TRBJ1-1|NA|NA
TGTGCCAGTAGTATTGGTCTAGGGCGGGAGAACACTGAAGCTTTCTTT
CASSIGLGRENTEAFF
>TRBV29-1|TRBJ1-1|TRBD1|NA
TGCAGCGTCGGGGGGCAGGGGGGACTTGAAGCTTTCTTT
CSVGGQGGLEAFF
>TRBV5-4|TRBJ2-1|TRBD2|NA
TGTGCCAGCAGCTTGGGAGGGAGGGCCTACAATGAGCAGTTCTTC
CASSLGGRAYNEQFF
>TRBV7-2|TRBJ1-5|NA|NA
TGTGCCAGCAGCCTCACAGATAATCAGCCCCAGCATTTT
CASSLTDNQPQHF
>TRBV19|TRBJ2-7|NA|NA
TGTGCCAGTAGTATAACAGGGACCGCGGGGGAGCAGTACTTC
CASSITGTAGEQYF
>TRBV7-3|TRBJ2-7|NA|NA
TGTGCCAGCAGCTCCGATCCAGCAATGGAGCAGTACTTC
CASSSDPAMEQYF
>TRBV11-2|TRBJ2-1|NA|once
TGTGCCAGCAGCCCTGTCCTCCCCTACAATGAGCAGTTCTTC
CASSPVLPYNEQFF
>TRBV19|TRBJ1-5|NA|few
TGTGCCAGTAGTATAAGGCAGGGGAGTCAGCCCCAGCATTTT
CASSIRQGSQPQHF
>TRBV20-1|TRBJ1-2|NA|NA
TGCAGTGGAAGGGAGGGCTACACCTTC
CSGREGYTF
>TRBV7-2|TRBJ1-4|TRBD1|NA
TGTGCCAGCAGCTTAGGACAGGGGCGAAGTGAAAAACTGTTTTTT
CASSLGQGRSEKLFF
>TRBV23-1|TRBJ2-1|NA|NA
TGCGCCAGCAGTCAATCGTGGGAGCAGTTCTTC
CASSQSWEQFF
>TRBV7-3|TRBJ2-1|TRBD2|NA
TGTGCCAGCAGGTTAGCGGGGCCCTCCTACAATGAGCAGTTCTTC
CASRLAGPSYNEQFF
>TRBV2|TRBJ2-7|TRBD1|NA
TGTGCCGGTTGGACAGGGGGCTCCTACGAGCAGTACTTC
CAGWTGGSYEQYF
>TRBV4-1|TRBJ2-5|NA|NA
TGCGCCAGCAGCCAAGGGGGGTACCAAGAGACCCAGTACTTC
CASSQGGYQETQYF
>TRBV5-4|TRBJ1-1|NA|NA
TGTGCCAGCATTGGGGACCGGTACACTGAAGCTTTCTTT
CASIGDRYTEAFF
>TRBV6-5|TRBJ1-1|NA|NA
TGTGCCAGCAGAAACCCGGGGTCGGGCACTGAAGCTTTCTTT
CASRNPGSGTEAFF
>TRBV11-2|TRBJ2-7|NA|once
TGTGCCAGCAGCCCCCGGGGTCACCAAGGGTACGAGCAGTACTTC
CASSPRGHQGYEQYF
>TRBV7-2|TRBJ2-1|NA|NA
TGTGCCAGCAGCGGGGAAATAGCTCGGGCCAATGAGCAGTTCTTC
CASSGEIARANEQFF
>TRBV19|TRBJ1-2|NA|NA
TGTGCCAGTAGTATAGTTGGGAAGTATGGCTACACCTTC
CASSIVGKYGYTF
>TRBV29-1|TRBJ2-4|NA|NA
TGCAGCGTCGAAACCCGCCCGCCGGGACTCGGCAAAAACATTCAGTACTTC
CSVETRPPGLGKNIQYF
>TRBV18|TRBJ1-2|TRBD1|NA
TGTGCCAGCTCAGACCGGGACAGACTAAACTATGGCTACACCTTC
CASSDRDRLNYGYTF
>TRBV15|TRBJ1-3|NA|NA
TGTGCCACCAGCAGAGGCAGGGCTGGAAACACCATATATTTT
CATSRGRAGNTIYF
>TRBV6-1|TRBJ2-3|NA|NA
TGTGCCAGCAGTGTAGGGGGTGGCACAGATACGCAGTATTTT
CASSVGGGTDTQYF
>TRBV5-4|TRBJ1-2|NA|NA
TGTGCCAGCAGCAGGGGACCCAGGCGCGATGGCTACACCTTC
CASSRGPRRDGYTF
>TRBV9|TRBJ2-7|TRBD2|NA
TGTGCCAGCAGCGAGTGGGGGGAGGGCTACGAGCAGTACTTC
CASSEWGEGYEQYF
>TRBV21-1|TRBJ2-3|NA|NA
TGTGCCAGCACAGGAGCCCTGAGGATGCGGCTAGCAGCGGATACGCAGTATTTT
CASTGALRMRLAADTQYF
>TRBV10-3|TRBJ1-1|NA|NA
TGTGCCATCAGTGGGTCTCCCGAAAGGGGACAAAACACTGAAGCTTTCTTT
CAISGSPERGQNTEAFF
>TRBV2|TRBJ2-1|NA|once
TGTGCCAGCAGCATCCCAGAGATTGAGCAGTTCTTC
CASSIPEIEQFF
>TRBV28|TRBJ2-7|NA|NA
TGTGCCAGCAGTTTACACAGGGGGGGATTCTACGAGCAGTACTTC
CASSLHRGGFYEQYF
>TRBV9|TRBJ2-5|NA|NA
TGTGCCAGCAGCGTTTACCCATCCCAAGCCCAAACCAGCGAAGAGACCCAGTACTTC
CASSVYPSQAQTSEETQYF
>TRBV7-2|TRBJ2-3|NA|NA
TGTGCCAGCACCCTCATCACAGATACGCAGTATTTT
CASTLITDTQYF
>TRBV11-2|TRBJ1-1|NA|NA
TGTGCCAGCAGCTTGGCGGGACAACGCCCTATGAACACTGAAGCTTTCTTT
CASSLAGQRPMNTEAFF
>TRBV6-5|TRBJ2-3|TRBD2|NA
TGTGCCAGCAGTTTCCGGACTAGCGGGAGGACAGATACGCAGTATTTT
CASSFRTSGRTDTQYF
>TRBV2|TRBJ1-4|TRBD1|NA
TGTGCCAGCAGAGAGTCAGGGGGGAAAGAAAAACTGTTTTTT
CASRESGGKEKLFF
>TRBV7-2|TRBJ2-7|NA|NA
TGTGCCAGCAGCCCGGCGTGGGTGGGGGGAATTAGGGACGAGCAGTACTTC
CASSPAWVGGIRDEQYF
>TRBV5-1|TRBJ2-7|NA|once
TGCGCCAGCAGCACATCCGGTGACTCCTACGAGCAGTACTTC
CASSTSGDSYEQYF
>TRBV19|TRBJ1-1|NA|NA
TGTGCCAGTAGTATAGTATGGAACACTGAAGCTTTCTTT
CASSIVWNTEAFF
>TRBV6-6|TRBJ2-7|TRBD2|NA
TGTGCCAGCAGCCGAGGGCGGGGGGGAGGCGGTTACGAGCAGTACTTC
CASSRGRGGGGYEQYF
>TRBV9|TRBJ2-3|TRBD1|NA
TGTGCCAGCGCGCGAGGGACAGGGGCAAACACAGATACGCAGTATTTT
CASARGTGANTDTQYF
>TRBV6-6|TRBJ2-7|NA|NA
TGTGCCAGCAGTTACTCGAAGGCCAGGGGTGGCGAGCAGTACTTC
CASSYSKARGGEQYF
>TRBV6-1|TRBJ1-2|NA|NA
TGTGCCAGCAGGGCAGCCTCCGGCGTAGTTTATGGCTACACCTTC
CASRAASGVVYGYTF